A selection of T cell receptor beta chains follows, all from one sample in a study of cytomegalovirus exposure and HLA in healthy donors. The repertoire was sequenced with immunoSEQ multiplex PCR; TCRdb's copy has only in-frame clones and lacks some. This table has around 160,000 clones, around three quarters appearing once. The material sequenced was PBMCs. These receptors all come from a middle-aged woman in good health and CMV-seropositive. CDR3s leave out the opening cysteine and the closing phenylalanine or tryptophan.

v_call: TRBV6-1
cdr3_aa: ASKSGTGITGELF

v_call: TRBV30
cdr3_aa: AWSVGGSGNTIY

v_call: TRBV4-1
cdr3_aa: ASSQGGEGNSPLH

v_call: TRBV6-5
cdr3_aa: ASTRAGGAGDTQY

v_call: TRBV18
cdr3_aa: ASSPPSSSGTQY

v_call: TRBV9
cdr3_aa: ASSAGLAGPYEQY

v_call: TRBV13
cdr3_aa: ASSLDRRGNTIY

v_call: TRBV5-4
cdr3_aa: ASSLGGTGNQPQH

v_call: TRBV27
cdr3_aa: ASSLSKTSGGYEQY

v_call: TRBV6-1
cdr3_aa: ASSEASIPLH

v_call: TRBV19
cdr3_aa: ASSLGRLAGGVSTEAF

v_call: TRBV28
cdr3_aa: ASSSAGVGNTEAF

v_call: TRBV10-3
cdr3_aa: AISAVPSTEAF

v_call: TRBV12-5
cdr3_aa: ASGLGENTEAF

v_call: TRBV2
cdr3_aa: ASSEGRGRVGQPQH

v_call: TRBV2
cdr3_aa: ASDRENQPQH

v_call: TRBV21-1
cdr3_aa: ASSRVIQDTEAF

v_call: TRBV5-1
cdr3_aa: ASSWDATGGEKLF

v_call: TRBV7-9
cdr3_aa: ASSPGGETANEQF

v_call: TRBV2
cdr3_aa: ASSEGTAWSYGYT

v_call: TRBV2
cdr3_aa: ASSLTDTQY

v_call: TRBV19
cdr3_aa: ASSITRTEAF

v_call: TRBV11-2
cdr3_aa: ASSLVLGQGDKNTEAF

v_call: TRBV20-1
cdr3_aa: SARLDTQY